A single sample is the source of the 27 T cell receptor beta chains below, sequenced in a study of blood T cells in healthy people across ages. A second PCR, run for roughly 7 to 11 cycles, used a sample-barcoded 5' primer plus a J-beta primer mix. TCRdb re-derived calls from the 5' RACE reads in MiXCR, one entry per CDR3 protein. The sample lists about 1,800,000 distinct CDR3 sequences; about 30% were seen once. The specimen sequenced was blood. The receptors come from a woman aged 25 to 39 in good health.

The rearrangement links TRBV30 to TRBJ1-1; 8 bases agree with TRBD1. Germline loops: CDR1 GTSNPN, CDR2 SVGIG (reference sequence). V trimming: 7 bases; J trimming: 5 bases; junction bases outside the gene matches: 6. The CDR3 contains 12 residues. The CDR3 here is CASHRGRTEAFF. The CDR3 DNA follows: TGTGCCTCGCACAGGGGGAGAACTGAAGCTTTCTTT.

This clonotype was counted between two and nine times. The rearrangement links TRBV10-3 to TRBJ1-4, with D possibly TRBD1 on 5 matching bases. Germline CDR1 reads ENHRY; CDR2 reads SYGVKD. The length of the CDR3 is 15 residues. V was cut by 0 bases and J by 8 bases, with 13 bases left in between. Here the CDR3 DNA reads TGTGCCATCAGTGAGTCTGAGGGGCGTCGGGAAAAACTGTTTTTT. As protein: CAISESEGRREKLFF.

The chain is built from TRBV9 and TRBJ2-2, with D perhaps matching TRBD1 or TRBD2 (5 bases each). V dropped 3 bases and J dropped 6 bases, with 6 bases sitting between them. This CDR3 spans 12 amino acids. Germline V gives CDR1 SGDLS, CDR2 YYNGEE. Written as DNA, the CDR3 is TGTGCCAGCAGCGCGGGGCCCGGGGAGCTGTTTTTT. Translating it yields CASSAGPGELFF.

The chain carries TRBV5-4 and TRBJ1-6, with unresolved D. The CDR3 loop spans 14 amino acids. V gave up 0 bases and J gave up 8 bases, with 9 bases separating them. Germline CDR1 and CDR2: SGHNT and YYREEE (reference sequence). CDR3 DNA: TGTGCCAGCAGCTTGGAGGGTATCGATTCACCCCTCCACTTT. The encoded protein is CASSLEGIDSPLHF.

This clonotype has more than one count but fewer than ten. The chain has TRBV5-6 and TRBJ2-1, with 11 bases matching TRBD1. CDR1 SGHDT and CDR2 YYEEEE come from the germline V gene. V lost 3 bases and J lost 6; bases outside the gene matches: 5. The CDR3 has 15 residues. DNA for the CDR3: TGTGCCAGCAGCTATGGACAGGGGGCCTTCAATGAGCAGTTCTTC. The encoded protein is CASSYGQGAFNEQFF.

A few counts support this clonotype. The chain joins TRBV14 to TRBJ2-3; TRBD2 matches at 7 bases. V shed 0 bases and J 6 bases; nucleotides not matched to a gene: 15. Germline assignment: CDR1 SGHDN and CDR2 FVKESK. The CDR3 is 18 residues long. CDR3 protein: CASSQDGRVWRESDTQYF. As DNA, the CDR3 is TGTGCCAGCAGCCAAGACGGTCGCGTTTGGCGGGAGTCGGATACGCAGTATTTT.

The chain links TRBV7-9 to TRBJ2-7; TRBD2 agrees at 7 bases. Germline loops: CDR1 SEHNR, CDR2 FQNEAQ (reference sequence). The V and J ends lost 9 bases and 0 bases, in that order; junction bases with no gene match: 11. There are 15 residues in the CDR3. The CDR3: CASSPPGGGSYEQYF. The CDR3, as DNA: TGTGCCAGTAGCCCCCCGGGAGGAGGCTCCTACGAGCAGTACTTC.

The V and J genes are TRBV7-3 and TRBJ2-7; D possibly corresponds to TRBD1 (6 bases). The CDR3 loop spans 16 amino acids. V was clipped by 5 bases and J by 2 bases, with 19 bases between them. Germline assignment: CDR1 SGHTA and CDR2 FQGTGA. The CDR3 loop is CASSTLNRVGAYEQYF. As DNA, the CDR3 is TGTGCCAGCAGCACCTTAAACAGGGTCGGTGCCTACGAGCAGTACTTC.

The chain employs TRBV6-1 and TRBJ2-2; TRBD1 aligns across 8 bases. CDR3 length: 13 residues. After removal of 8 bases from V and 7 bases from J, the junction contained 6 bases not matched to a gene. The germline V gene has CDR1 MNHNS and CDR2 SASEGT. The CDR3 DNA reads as TGTGCCAGCTACCAGGGGGCCGTCGGGGAGCTGTTTTTT. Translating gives CASYQGAVGELFF.

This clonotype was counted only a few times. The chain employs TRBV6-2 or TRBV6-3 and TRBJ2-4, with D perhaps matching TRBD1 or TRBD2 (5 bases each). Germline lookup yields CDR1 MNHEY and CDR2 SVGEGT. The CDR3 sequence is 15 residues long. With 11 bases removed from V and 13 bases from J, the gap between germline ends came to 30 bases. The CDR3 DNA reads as TGTGCCGGAGCCCGAACCGAGAAGGGACGTTCCGACCAGTACTTC. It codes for CAGARTEKGRSDQYF.

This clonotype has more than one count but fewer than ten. The CDR3 here is CASSQGNGAGELFF. Here the CDR3 DNA reads TGCGCCAGCAGCCAGGGTAACGGGGCAGGGGAGCTGTTTTTT. This chain uses TRBV4-1 with TRBJ2-2; TRBD1 or TRBD2 may be the D gene (5 bases each). There are 14 residues in the CDR3. V lost 3 bases and J 8 bases, leaving 13 bases between the germline ends. Germline V gives CDR1 MGHRA, CDR2 YSYEKL.

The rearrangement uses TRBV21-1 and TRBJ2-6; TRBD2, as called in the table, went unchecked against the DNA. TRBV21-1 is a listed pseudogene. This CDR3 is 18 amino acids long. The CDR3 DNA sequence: TGTGCCAGCAGCAAAAGTTGGCGCGGGGCCCCTGGGGCCAACGTCCTGACTTTC. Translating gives CASSKSWRGAPGANVLTF.

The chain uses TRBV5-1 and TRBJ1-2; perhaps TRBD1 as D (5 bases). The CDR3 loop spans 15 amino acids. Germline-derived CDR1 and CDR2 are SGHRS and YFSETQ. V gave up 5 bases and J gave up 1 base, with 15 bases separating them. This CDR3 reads CASSFSGTGNYGYTF. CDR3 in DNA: TGCGCCAGCAGTTTCTCCGGGACGGGTAACTATGGCTACACCTTC.

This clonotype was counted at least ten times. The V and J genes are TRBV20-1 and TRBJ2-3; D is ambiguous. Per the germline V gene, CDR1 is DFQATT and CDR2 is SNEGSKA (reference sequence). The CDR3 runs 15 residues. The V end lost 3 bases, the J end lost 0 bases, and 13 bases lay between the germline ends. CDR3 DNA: TGCAGTGCTAGGACTCTAGGGTCTAGCACAGATACGCAGTATTTT. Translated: CSARTLGSSTDTQYF.

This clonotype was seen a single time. CDR3 region: CASIKSNRAEAFF. Here the CDR3 DNA reads TGTGCCAGTATTAAATCAAACAGGGCTGAAGCTTTCTTT. This chain links TRBV19 with TRBJ1-1; TRBD1 might be the D (6 bases). The V gene's germline CDR1 is LNHDA and CDR2 SQIVND (reference sequence). V lost 7 bases and J lost 6, with 15 bases in between. The CDR3 covers 13 residues.

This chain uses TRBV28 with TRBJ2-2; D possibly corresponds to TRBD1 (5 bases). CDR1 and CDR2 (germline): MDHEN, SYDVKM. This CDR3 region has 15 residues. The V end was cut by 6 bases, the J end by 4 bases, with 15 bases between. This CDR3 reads CASRTQGRSTGELFF. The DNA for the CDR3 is TGTGCCAGCAGGACCCAGGGAAGGAGCACCGGGGAGCTGTTTTTT.

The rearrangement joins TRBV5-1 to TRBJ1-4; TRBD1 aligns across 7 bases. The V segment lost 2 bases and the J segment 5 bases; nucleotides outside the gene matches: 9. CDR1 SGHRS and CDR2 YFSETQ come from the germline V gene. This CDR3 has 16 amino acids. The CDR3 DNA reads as TGCGCCAGCAGCTTTGGGGACAGTTTAAAAAATGAAAAACTGTTTTTT. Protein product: CASSFGDSLKNEKLFF.

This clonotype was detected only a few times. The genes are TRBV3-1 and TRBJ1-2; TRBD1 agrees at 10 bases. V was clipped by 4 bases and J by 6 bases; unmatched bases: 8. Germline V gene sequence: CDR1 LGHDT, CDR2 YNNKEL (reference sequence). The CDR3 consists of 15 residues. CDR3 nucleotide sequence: TGTGCCAGCAGCCCGACAGGGGGCGGGTTAAATGGCTACACCTTC. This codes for CASSPTGGGLNGYTF.

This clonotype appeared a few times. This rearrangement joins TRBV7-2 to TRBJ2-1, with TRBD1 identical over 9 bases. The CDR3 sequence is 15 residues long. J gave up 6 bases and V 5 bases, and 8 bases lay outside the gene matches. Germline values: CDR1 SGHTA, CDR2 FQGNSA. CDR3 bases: TGTGCCAGCAGCAACCGGGACAGGGCCTCCAATGAGCAGTTCTTC. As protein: CASSNRDRASNEQFF.

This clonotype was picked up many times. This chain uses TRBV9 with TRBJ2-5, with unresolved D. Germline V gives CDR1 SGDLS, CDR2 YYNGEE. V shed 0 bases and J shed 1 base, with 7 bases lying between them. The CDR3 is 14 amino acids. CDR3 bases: TGTGCCAGCAGCGTAGGTACTGGCCAAGAGACCCAGTACTTC. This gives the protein CASSVGTGQETQYF.

This CDR3 is CASSLDQPNWEQYF. In DNA, the CDR3 is TGCGCCAGCAGCTTAGACCAGCCCAACTGGGAGCAGTACTTC. V gene TRBV5-1 combines with J gene TRBJ2-5; tentatively, D is TRBD2 (5 bases). Germline V gives CDR1 SGHRS, CDR2 YFSETQ. Trimming pared 2 bases from V and 11 bases from J, leaving 19 bases between. The CDR3 is 14 amino acids.

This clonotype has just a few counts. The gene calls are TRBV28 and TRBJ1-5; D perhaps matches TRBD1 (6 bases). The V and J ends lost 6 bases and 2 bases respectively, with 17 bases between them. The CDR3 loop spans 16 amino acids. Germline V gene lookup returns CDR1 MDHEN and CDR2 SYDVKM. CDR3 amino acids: CASRNLGRGGNQPQHF. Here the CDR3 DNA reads TGTGCCAGCAGAAATCTGGGCAGGGGAGGCAATCAGCCCCAGCATTTT. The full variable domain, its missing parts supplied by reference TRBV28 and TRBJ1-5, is DVKVTQSSRYLVKRTGEKVFLECVQDMDHENMFWYRQDPGLGLRLIYFSYDVKMKEKGDIPEGYSVSREKKERFSLILESASTNQTSMYLCASRNLGRGGNQPQHFGDGTRLSIL.

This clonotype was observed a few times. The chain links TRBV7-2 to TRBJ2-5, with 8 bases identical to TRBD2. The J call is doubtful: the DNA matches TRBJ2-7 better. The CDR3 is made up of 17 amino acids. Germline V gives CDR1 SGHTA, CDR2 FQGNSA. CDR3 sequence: CASSPGTGRGRSYEQYF. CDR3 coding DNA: TGTGCCAGCAGCCCCGGGACCGGGAGGGGCCGCTCCTACGAGCAGTACTTC.

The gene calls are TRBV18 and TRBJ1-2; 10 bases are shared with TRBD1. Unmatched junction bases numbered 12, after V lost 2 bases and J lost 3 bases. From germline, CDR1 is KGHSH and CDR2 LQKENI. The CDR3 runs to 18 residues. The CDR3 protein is CASSPVSGQGTPHYGYTF. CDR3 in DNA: TGTGCCAGCTCACCAGTTTCGGGACAGGGGACTCCCCACTATGGCTACACCTTC.

Written as DNA, the CDR3 is TGCGCCAGCAGCTTGGACAACTCTGGAAACACCATATATTTT. Translated, it gives CASSLDNSGNTIYF. The gene calls are TRBV5-1 and TRBJ1-3, with D unresolved. Germline lookup yields CDR1 SGHRS and CDR2 YFSETQ. The CDR3 has 14 amino acids. V lost 0 bases, J lost 0 bases, and 4 bases lay in between.

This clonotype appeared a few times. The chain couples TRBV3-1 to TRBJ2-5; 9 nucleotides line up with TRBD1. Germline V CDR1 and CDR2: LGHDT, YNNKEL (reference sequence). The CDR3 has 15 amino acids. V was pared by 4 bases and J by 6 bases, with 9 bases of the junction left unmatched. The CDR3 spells CASSRPQGARKTQYF. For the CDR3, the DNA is TGTGCCAGCAGCCGCCCACAGGGGGCAAGGAAGACCCAGTACTTC.

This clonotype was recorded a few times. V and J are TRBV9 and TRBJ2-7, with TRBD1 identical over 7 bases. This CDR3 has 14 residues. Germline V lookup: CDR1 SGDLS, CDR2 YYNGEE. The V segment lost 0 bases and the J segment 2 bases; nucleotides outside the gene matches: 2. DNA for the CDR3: TGTGCCAGCAGCGTAGCCGGGACAGCCTACGAGCAGTACTTC. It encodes CASSVAGTAYEQYF.